The clone carrying this T cell receptor beta chain was picked up many times. No antigen is known for it. A patient was excluded if there was uncontrolled infection, other autoimmune disease, pregnancy or lactation. Orbital computed tomography and thyroid ultrasound, together with serum TRAb and thyroxine and clinical symptoms, were used for diagnoses. These data come from a study of T cells in Graves' hyperthyroidism and ophthalmopathy. Study results and caveats: By a 13 V-J model, ophthalmopathy was set apart from stable hyperthyroidism.

Authors of the study amplified TCR beta CDR3 regions from RNA transcripts. A first-round RT-PCR of the TCR CDR3 used the HTBI primer set. Using its own MiXCR run on the multiplex PCR reads, TCRdb lists one record per CDR3 protein. The profile shows more than 500,000 distinct CDR3 sequences, 46% of them singletons. Germline V gene lookup returns CDR1 MNHEY and CDR2 SMNVEV (reference sequence). This CDR3 has 14 amino acids. The V end was cut by 7 bases, the J end by 2 bases, with 14 bases between. The genes are TRBV27 and TRBJ2-5; D is tentatively TRBD1 or TRBD2 (5 bases each). The receptor comes from an adult woman with Graves' disease, either hyperthyroidism or ophthalmopathy (not recorded which). The material sequenced was peripheral blood or thyroid tissue (not recorded which). The CDR3 bases are TGTGCCAGCAATAGGGACGAGTCTCAAGAGACCCAGTACTTC. Translated, it gives CASNRDESQETQYF.